The source of this T cell receptor (beta chain) is a study of CD8 T cells in ankylosing spondylitis. Findings and limits, study-wide: Ankylosing spondylitis blood appeared to carry a characteristic TCR beta motif of roughly eight highly homologous variants. Some of these motif variants have turned up before, in reports on reactive arthritis synovial fluid and blood. Disease-associated clonotypes exhibited CD8+ identity and were relatively infrequent in peripheral blood.

In making TCR beta libraries, quantitative 5'-RACE with molecular barcodes was used. TCRdb ran MiXCR on the 5' RACE reads and lists one entry per CDR3 protein. Among 450,000 to 550,000 distinct CDR3 sequences, roughly 5.3% were seen once, and the ten largest hold approximately 3.5%. A few counts support this clonotype. What it binds is not known. The V gene's germline CDR1 is ENHRY and CDR2 SYGVKD. V shed 1 base and J 5 bases; nucleotides not matched to a gene: 5. The CDR3 contains 15 residues. Sequenced input: blood, either unsorted or a sorted T cell fraction (not recorded which). The receptor's source is a male donor with ankylosing spondylitis. The chain couples TRBV10-3 to TRBJ2-1; 7 bases match TRBD2. In nucleotides, the CDR3 is TGTGCCATCAGTGAGTTTGGACTAGGAAACAATGAGCAGTTCTTC. Protein sequence: CAISEFGLGNNEQFF.